Listed below are T cell receptor beta chains from one sample, sequenced in a study of blood T cell repertoires in COVID-19. Data came from immunoSEQ multiplex PCR; TCRdb stores just in-frame clones and leaves some out. The table shows 80,000 to 130,000 clones, with approximately 85% occurring only once. The sequencing input was peripheral blood. The receptors were sampled from a woman aged 60-75 years with acute or convalescent COVID-19. Each CDR3 is given with its conserved first and last residue. A D gene is named only where the DNA matches it firmly. Clone sizes are given selectively: once, few, many, or a class where the clone is expanded.

v_call: TRBV5-8; clone_size: few; d_call: -; j_call: TRBJ2-1; cdr3_nt: TGTGCCAGCCCTTCACCCCCATGGGGGCGGAAGCCCAATGAGCAGTTCTTC; cdr3_aa: CASPSPPWGRKPNEQFF
v_call: TRBV27; clone_size: -; d_call: TRBD1; j_call: TRBJ2-3; cdr3_nt: TGTGCCAGCAGCCTCGACAGGGGAGCAGATACGCAGTATTTT; cdr3_aa: CASSLDRGADTQYF
v_call: TRBV7-8; clone_size: -; d_call: TRBD1; j_call: TRBJ2-2; cdr3_nt: TGTGCCAGCAGCTTAGCGGGGACAGGATGGCGGACCGGGGAGCTGTTTTTT; cdr3_aa: CASSLAGTGWRTGELFF
v_call: TRBV20-1; clone_size: few; d_call: -; j_call: TRBJ2-1; cdr3_nt: TGCAGTGCTAACGGAGATGAGCAGTTCTTC; cdr3_aa: CSANGDEQFF
v_call: TRBV19; clone_size: -; d_call: -; j_call: TRBJ1-4; cdr3_nt: TGTGCCAGTAGTCTTTCGACAGGCCTTAATGAAAAACTGTTTTTT; cdr3_aa: CASSLSTGLNEKLFF
v_call: TRBV30; clone_size: -; d_call: TRBD2; j_call: TRBJ2-7; cdr3_nt: TGTGCCTGGAGTGTTAGCGGGAGAGGCGAGCAGTACTTC; cdr3_aa: CAWSVSGRGEQYF
v_call: TRBV7-9; clone_size: -; d_call: TRBD1; j_call: TRBJ1-2; cdr3_nt: TGTGCCAGCAGCATCAACAGGGGGCTGGATGGCTACACCTTC; cdr3_aa: CASSINRGLDGYTF
v_call: TRBV5-1; clone_size: -; d_call: TRBD2; j_call: TRBJ2-2; cdr3_nt: TGCGCCAGCAGCCTTCGGACTAGCGGGAGTATCGGGGAGCTGTTTTTT; cdr3_aa: CASSLRTSGSIGELFF
v_call: TRBV28; clone_size: -; d_call: -; j_call: TRBJ2-1; cdr3_nt: TGTGCCAGCAGTTTGAGCTCCTACAATGAGCAGTTCTTC; cdr3_aa: CASSLSSYNEQFF
v_call: TRBV25-1; clone_size: -; d_call: -; j_call: TRBJ2-2; cdr3_nt: TGTGCCAGCAGTGAAGCCAGGGTGGGCGGGGAGCTGTTTTTT; cdr3_aa: CASSEARVGGELFF
v_call: TRBV15; clone_size: -; d_call: TRBD1; j_call: TRBJ2-1; cdr3_nt: TGTGCCACCAGCAGAGCGGGCGGGACAGGGAACAATGAGCAGTTCTTC; cdr3_aa: CATSRAGGTGNNEQFF
v_call: TRBV9; clone_size: -; d_call: TRBD1; j_call: TRBJ1-6; cdr3_nt: TGTGCCAGCAGCGCCCGGGACAGGGTCAGCTCCTATAATTCACCCCTCCACTTT; cdr3_aa: CASSARDRVSSYNSPLHF
v_call: TRBV5-4; clone_size: -; d_call: TRBD1; j_call: TRBJ1-5; cdr3_nt: TGTGCCAGCAGCATGGGACAGGGGAGTCAGCCCCAGCATTTT; cdr3_aa: CASSMGQGSQPQHF
v_call: TRBV2; clone_size: -; d_call: -; j_call: TRBJ1-2; cdr3_nt: TGTGCCAGCAGTGAAGCGCTTAGCTCTGGCTACACCTTC; cdr3_aa: CASSEALSSGYTF
v_call: TRBV7-2; clone_size: -; d_call: TRBD1; j_call: TRBJ2-2; cdr3_nt: TGTGCCAGCAGCACCGGGGACAGGGTTGCGGGGGAGCTGTTTTTT; cdr3_aa: CASSTGDRVAGELFF
v_call: TRBV5-4; clone_size: -; d_call: TRBD1; j_call: TRBJ1-1; cdr3_nt: TGTGCCAGCAGCCCCGGGACAGTGAACACTGAAGCTTTCTTT; cdr3_aa: CASSPGTVNTEAFF
v_call: TRBV18; clone_size: -; d_call: -; j_call: TRBJ1-1; cdr3_nt: TGTGCCAGCTCACCGCTCACTATAGGGGAAGAAACTGAAGCTTTCTTT; cdr3_aa: CASSPLTIGEETEAFF
v_call: TRBV24-1; clone_size: -; d_call: -; j_call: TRBJ2-2; cdr3_nt: TGTGCCACCAGTCATCCATCCCGAGGCACCGGGGAGCTGTTTTTT; cdr3_aa: CATSHPSRGTGELFF
v_call: TRBV7-9; clone_size: -; d_call: -; j_call: TRBJ1-1; cdr3_nt: TGTGCCAGCAGCTTAGGGCGGGACTTAGGGACTGAAGCTTTCTTT; cdr3_aa: CASSLGRDLGTEAFF
v_call: TRBV24-1; clone_size: few; d_call: TRBD2; j_call: TRBJ2-3; cdr3_nt: TGTGCCACCAGTAGTAGCGGGAGGTCCACAGATACGCAGTATTTT; cdr3_aa: CATSSSGRSTDTQYF
v_call: TRBV5-1; clone_size: -; d_call: -; j_call: TRBJ2-2; cdr3_nt: TGCGCCAGCAGCTTTGCTGGGGCTGACACCGGGGAGCTGTTTTTT; cdr3_aa: CASSFAGADTGELFF
v_call: TRBV9; clone_size: few; d_call: -; j_call: TRBJ2-5; cdr3_nt: TGTGCCAGCACCCGGGACTACCAAGAGACCCAGTACTTC; cdr3_aa: CASTRDYQETQYF
v_call: TRBV30; clone_size: -; d_call: -; j_call: TRBJ1-3; cdr3_nt: TGTGCCTGGAGTGTAGGGGCCTCTGGAAACACCATATATTTT; cdr3_aa: CAWSVGASGNTIYF
v_call: TRBV28; clone_size: -; d_call: -; j_call: TRBJ1-1; cdr3_nt: TGTGCCAGCACCTCCCCCAGGGTGTGCTTCTTT; cdr3_aa: CASTSPRVCFF
v_call: TRBV19; clone_size: -; d_call: TRBD1; j_call: TRBJ1-5; cdr3_nt: TGTGCCAGTAGTTCAGGGGCCCGGACAGGGGTTTATAGCAATCAGCCCCAGCATTTT; cdr3_aa: CASSSGARTGVYSNQPQHF
v_call: TRBV5-4; clone_size: once; d_call: TRBD2; j_call: TRBJ2-1; cdr3_nt: TGTGCCAGCAGCCTGCGGACTAGCGGGAGGGGGAGTGAGCAGTTCTTC; cdr3_aa: CASSLRTSGRGSEQFF
v_call: TRBV19; clone_size: -; d_call: -; j_call: TRBJ2-2; cdr3_nt: TGTGCCACCGCGGGACAGCCAAACACCGGGGAGCTGTTTTTT; cdr3_aa: CATAGQPNTGELFF
v_call: TRBV28; clone_size: -; d_call: -; j_call: TRBJ1-6; cdr3_nt: TGTGCCAGCAGTTGGGGAACAGGAGTAAATTCACCCCTCCACTTT; cdr3_aa: CASSWGTGVNSPLHF
v_call: TRBV19; clone_size: -; d_call: TRBD1; j_call: TRBJ1-2; cdr3_nt: TGTGCCAGTAGTACCCGGGACAGGGGTGGAGGCTACACCTTC; cdr3_aa: CASSTRDRGGGYTF
v_call: TRBV11-2; clone_size: -; d_call: TRBD2; j_call: TRBJ2-1; cdr3_nt: TGTGCCAGCAGCTTCGGGACTACACGGTTCTTC; cdr3_aa: CASSFGTTRFF
v_call: TRBV6-5; clone_size: -; d_call: TRBD2; j_call: TRBJ2-5; cdr3_nt: TGTGCCAGCAGGGGACTAGCGGGAGGGCCCGAGACCCAGTACTTC; cdr3_aa: CASRGLAGGPETQYF
v_call: TRBV19; clone_size: -; d_call: TRBD1; j_call: TRBJ2-6; cdr3_nt: TGTGCCAGTAGTACAGGGGGTGCCGGGTTGGGGGCCAACGTCCTGACTTTC; cdr3_aa: CASSTGGAGLGANVLTF
v_call: TRBV6-5; clone_size: once; d_call: TRBD1; j_call: TRBJ2-2; cdr3_nt: TGTGCCAGCAGTTACCCCAGGGGGCGAATCGGGGAGCTGTTTTTT; cdr3_aa: CASSYPRGRIGELFF
v_call: TRBV19; clone_size: -; d_call: TRBD2; j_call: TRBJ2-2; cdr3_nt: TGTGCCAGTAGTATGTTCGGGAGGGCCCCCACCGGGGAGCTGTTTTTT; cdr3_aa: CASSMFGRAPTGELFF
v_call: TRBV6-6; clone_size: -; d_call: -; j_call: TRBJ1-5; cdr3_nt: TGTGCCAGCACCACCCCGGGAGGCTCGGGTCAGCCCCAGCATTTT; cdr3_aa: CASTTPGGSGQPQHF
v_call: TRBV5-4; clone_size: -; d_call: TRBD1; j_call: TRBJ1-1; cdr3_nt: TGTGCCAGCAACCGACAGGGTGAAAACACTGAAGCTTTCTTT; cdr3_aa: CASNRQGENTEAFF
v_call: TRBV9; clone_size: -; d_call: -; j_call: TRBJ2-2; cdr3_nt: TGTGCCAGCAGCGTAGAGAGTAGCTTGATCGCCGGGGAGCTGTTTTTT; cdr3_aa: CASSVESSLIAGELFF